This T cell receptor (beta chain) is drawn from a study of T cell responses to AZD1222 COVID-19 vaccine. Profiling relied on immunoSEQ multiplex PCR, and the TCRdb table lists in-frame clones only, not all of them. The table lists about 21,000 clones, 65% to 90% of them singletons. Comment on this clone: Its antigen remains unknown.

Study results and limitations: Only a handful of AZD1222 recipients, roughly six in all, had baseline seropositivity. Vaccine-associated CD4 TCRs spanned spike, dominant at 160-218 and 743-854.

Germline V lookup: CDR1 LNHDA, CDR2 SQIVND (reference sequence). The CDR3 is made up of 13 amino acids. The ends were cut back, 5 bases at V and 7 bases at J, with 12 bases in the middle. The receptor was derived from an adult in good health. The gene calls are TRBV19 and TRBJ2-1; the D is unclear. The input for sequencing was peripheral blood, taken on day 0 of AZD1222 vaccination. This CDR3 is CASSDQHSNEQFF. CDR3 coding DNA: TGTGCCAGTAGTGATCAGCACTCGAATGAGCAGTTCTTC.